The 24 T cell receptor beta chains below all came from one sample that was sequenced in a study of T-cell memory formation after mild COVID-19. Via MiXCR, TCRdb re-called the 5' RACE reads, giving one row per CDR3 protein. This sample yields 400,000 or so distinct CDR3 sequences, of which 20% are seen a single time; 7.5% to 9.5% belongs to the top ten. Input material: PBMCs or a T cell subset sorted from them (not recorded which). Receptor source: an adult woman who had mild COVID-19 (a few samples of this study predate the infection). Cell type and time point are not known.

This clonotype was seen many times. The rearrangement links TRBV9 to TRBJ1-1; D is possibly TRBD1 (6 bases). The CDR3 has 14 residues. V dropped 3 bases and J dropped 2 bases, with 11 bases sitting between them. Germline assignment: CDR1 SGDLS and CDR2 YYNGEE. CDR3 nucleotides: TGTGCCAGCAGCGGGGGGGGCGCAAACACTGAAGCTTTCTTT. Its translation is CASSGGGANTEAFF.

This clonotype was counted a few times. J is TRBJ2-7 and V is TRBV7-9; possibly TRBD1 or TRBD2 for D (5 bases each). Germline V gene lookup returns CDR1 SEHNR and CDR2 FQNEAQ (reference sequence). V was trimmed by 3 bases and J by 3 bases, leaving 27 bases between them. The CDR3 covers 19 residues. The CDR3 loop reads CASSFPVRGERTADYEQYF. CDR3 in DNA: TGTGCCAGCAGCTTCCCAGTTAGAGGGGAGCGGACGGCCGACTACGAGCAGTACTTC.

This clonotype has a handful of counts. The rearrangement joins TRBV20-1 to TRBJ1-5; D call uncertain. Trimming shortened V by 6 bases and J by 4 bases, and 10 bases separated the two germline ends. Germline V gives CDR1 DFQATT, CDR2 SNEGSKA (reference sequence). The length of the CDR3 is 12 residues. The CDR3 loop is CSATDGNQPQHF. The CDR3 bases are TGCAGTGCCACGGACGGAAATCAGCCCCAGCATTTT.

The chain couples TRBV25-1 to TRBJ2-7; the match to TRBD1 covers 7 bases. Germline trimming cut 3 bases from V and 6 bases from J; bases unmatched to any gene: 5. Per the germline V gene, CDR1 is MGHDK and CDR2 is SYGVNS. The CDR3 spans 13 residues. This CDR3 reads CASSDAGGVEQYF. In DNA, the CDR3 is TGTGCCAGCAGTGACGCAGGGGGAGTCGAGCAGTACTTC.

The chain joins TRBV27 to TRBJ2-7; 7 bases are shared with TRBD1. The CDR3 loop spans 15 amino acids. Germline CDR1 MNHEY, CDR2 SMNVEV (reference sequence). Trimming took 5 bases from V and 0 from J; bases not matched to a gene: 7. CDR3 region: CASSEPTGSSYEQYF. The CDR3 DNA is TGTGCCAGCAGTGAGCCGACAGGGAGCTCCTACGAGCAGTACTTC.

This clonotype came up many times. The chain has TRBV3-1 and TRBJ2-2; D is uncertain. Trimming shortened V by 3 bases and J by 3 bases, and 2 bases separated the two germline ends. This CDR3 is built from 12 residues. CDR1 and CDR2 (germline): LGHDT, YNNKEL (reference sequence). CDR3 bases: TGTGCCAGCAGCCAGTACACCGGGGAGCTGTTTTTT. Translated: CASSQYTGELFF.

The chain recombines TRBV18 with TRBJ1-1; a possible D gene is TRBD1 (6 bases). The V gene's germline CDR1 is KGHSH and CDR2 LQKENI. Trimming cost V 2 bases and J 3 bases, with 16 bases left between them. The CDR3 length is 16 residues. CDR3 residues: CASSPSRGRGDTEAFF. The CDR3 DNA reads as TGTGCCAGCTCACCATCACGGGGGCGAGGAGACACTGAAGCTTTCTTT.

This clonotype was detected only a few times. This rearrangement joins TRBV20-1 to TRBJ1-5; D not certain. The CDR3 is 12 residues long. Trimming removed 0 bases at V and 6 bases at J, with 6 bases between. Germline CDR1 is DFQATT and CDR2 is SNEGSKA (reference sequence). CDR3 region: CSARDQGQPQHF. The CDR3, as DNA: TGCAGTGCTAGAGACCAAGGTCAGCCCCAGCATTTT.

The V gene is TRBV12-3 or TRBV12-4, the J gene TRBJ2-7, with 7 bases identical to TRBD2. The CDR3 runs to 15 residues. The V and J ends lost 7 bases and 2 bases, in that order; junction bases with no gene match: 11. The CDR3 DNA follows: TGTGCCAGCACCTTGGGGCCTAGCGGAACCTACGAGCAGTACTTC. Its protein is CASTLGPSGTYEQYF.

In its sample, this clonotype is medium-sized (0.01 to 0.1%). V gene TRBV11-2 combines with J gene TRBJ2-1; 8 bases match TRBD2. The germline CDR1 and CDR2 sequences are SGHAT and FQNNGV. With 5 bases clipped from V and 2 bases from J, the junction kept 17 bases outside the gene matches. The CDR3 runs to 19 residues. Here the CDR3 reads CASSPLLLGTSRPYNEQFF. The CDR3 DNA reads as TGTGCCAGCAGCCCACTATTATTGGGGACTAGTCGGCCCTACAATGAGCAGTTCTTC. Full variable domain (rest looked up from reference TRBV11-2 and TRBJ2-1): EAGVAQSPRYKIIEKRQSVAFWCNPISGHATLYWYQQILGQGPKLLIQFQNNGVVDDSQLPKDRFSAERLKGVDSTLKIQPAKLEDSAVYLCASSPLLLGTSRPYNEQFFGPGTRLTVL.

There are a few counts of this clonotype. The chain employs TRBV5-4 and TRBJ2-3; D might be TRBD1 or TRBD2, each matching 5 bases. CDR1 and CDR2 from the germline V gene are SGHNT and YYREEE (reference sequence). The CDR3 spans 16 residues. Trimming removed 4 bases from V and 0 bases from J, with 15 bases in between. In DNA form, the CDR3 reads TGTGCCAGCAGCCCCGCCCAGGGAGCGAGCACAGATACGCAGTATTTT. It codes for CASSPAQGASTDTQYF. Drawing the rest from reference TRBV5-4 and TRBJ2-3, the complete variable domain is ETGVTQSPTHLIKTRGQQVTLRCSSQSGHNTVSWYQQALGQGPQFIFQYYREEENGRGNFPPRFSGLQFPNYSSELNVNALELDDSALYLCASSPAQGASTDTQYFGPGTRLTVL.

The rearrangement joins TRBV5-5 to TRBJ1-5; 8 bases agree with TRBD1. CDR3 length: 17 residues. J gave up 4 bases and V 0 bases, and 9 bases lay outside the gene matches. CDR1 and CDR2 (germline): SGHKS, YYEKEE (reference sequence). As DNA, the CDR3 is TGTGCCAGCAGCTTGGGGCAGGGGGCAGGCAGGAATCAGCCCCAGCATTTT. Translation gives CASSLGQGAGRNQPQHF.

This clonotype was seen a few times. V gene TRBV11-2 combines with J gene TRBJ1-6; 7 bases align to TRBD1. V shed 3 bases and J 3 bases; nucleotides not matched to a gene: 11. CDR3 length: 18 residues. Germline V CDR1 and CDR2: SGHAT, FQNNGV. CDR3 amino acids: CASSFWSGTAFYNSPLHF. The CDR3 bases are TGTGCCAGCAGCTTCTGGTCAGGGACAGCCTTCTATAATTCACCCCTCCACTTT.

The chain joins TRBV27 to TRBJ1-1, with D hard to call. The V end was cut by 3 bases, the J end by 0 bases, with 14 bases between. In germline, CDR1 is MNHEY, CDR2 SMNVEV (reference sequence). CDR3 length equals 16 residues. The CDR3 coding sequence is TGTGCCAGCAGTTTCCTCCCGAGACGGCTGAACACTGAAGCTTTCTTT. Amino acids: CASSFLPRRLNTEAFF.

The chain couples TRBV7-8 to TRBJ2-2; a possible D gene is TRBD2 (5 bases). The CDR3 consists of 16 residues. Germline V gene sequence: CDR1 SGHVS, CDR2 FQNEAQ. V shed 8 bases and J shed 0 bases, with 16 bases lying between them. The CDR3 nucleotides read TGTGCCAGCGCCCCTAAGAGGGTCGCGAACACCGGGGAGCTGTTTTTT. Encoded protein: CASAPKRVANTGELFF.

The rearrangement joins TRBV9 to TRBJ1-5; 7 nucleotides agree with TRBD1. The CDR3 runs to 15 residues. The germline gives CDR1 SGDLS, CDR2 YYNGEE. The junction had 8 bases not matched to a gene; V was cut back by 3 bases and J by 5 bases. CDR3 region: CASSATGQSYQPQHF. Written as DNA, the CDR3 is TGTGCCAGCAGCGCCACGGGACAGAGCTATCAGCCCCAGCATTTT.

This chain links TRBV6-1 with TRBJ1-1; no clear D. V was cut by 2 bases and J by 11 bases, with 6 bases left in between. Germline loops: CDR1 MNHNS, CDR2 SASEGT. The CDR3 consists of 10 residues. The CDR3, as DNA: TGTGCCAGCAGTGAAATAAATGCTTTCTTT. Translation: CASSEINAFF.

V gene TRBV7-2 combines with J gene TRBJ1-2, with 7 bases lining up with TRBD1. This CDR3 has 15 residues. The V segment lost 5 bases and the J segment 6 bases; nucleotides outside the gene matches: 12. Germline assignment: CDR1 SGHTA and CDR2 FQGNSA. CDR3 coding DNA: TGTGCCAGCAGCCTAGAGGGCCAAAGGGGGCATGGCTACACCTTC. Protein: CASSLEGQRGHGYTF.

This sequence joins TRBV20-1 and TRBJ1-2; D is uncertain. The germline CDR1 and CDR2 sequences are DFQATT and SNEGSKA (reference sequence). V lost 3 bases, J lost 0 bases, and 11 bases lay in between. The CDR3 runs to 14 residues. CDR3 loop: CSASVGNANYGYTF. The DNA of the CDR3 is TGCAGTGCTAGCGTGGGAAATGCTAACTATGGCTACACCTTC.

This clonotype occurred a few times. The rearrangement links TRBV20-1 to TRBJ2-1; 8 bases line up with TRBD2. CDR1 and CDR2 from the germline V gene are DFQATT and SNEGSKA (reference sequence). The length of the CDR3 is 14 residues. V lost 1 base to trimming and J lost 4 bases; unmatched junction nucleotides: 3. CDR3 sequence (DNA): TGCAGTGCTAGAGCACTAGCGGTGTACAATGAGCAGTTCTTC. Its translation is CSARALAVYNEQFF.

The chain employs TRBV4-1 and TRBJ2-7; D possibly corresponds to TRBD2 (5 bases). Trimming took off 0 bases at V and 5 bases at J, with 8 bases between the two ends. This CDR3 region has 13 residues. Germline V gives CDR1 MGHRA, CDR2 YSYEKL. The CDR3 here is CASSQDSRDEQYF. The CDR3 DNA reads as TGCGCCAGCAGCCAAGACTCGCGGGACGAGCAGTACTTC.

CDR3 protein: CASSGQGVHEQYF. DNA of the CDR3: TGTGCCAGCAGCGGACAGGGTGTCCACGAGCAGTACTTC. The J gene is TRBJ2-7, the V gene TRBV14, with 8 bases that match TRBD1. The CDR3 is made up of 13 amino acids. V lost 5 bases, J lost 5 bases, and 5 bases stayed unmatched. Looked up from germline, CDR1 is SGHDN and CDR2 is FVKESK.

The CDR3, as DNA: TGCGCCAGCAGCTTCTACGGATACACTGAAGCTTTCTTT. Amino acid sequence: CASSFYGYTEAFF. The chain has TRBV5-1 and TRBJ1-1, with unresolved D. The CDR3 is 13 residues long. Germline V gene data show CDR1 as SGHRS and CDR2 as YFSETQ. Deletions cut 2 bases from V and 3 bases from J, with 8 bases between.

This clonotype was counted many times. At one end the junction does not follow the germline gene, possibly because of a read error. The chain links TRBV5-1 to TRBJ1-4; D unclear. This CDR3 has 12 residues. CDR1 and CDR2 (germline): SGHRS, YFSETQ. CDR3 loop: CASSLTGEKLFF. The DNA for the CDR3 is TGTGCCAGCAGCTTGACCGGAGAAAAACTGTTTTTT.